The rows below give T cell receptor beta chains drawn from one sample of a study of blood T cell repertoires in COVID-19. Libraries were prepared by immunoSEQ multiplex PCR; TCRdb keeps only in-frame clonotypes and omits some of them. The repertoire holds about 440,000 clones, with 88% as singletons. The sample was peripheral blood. These receptor sequences come from a woman aged 45-59 years with COVID-19, enrolled during active disease. Both conserved end residues are part of each CDR3. Size is omitted from some rows. Given values are once, few, many or a class for expanded clones.

>TRBV6-5|14|TRBJ2-3|-
CAILQEGGTDTQYF
>TRBV5-6|14|TRBJ1-2|-
CASSLEQGTGGYTF
>TRBV6-5|14|TRBJ1-2|-
CASSLTGDAYGYTF
>TRBV9|16|TRBJ2-2|-
CASSAPIGENTGELFF
>TRBV30|17|TRBJ1-1|-
CAWSVPPHRRLRAEAFF
>TRBV9|14|TRBJ2-3|-
CASSPGFRSDTQYF
>TRBV5-1|16|TRBJ2-3|-
CASSFRVEGRTDTQYF
>TRBV19|15|TRBJ1-6|-
CASSRGPPSNSPLHF
>TRBV28|14|TRBJ1-2|-
CASSLKLGAYGYTF
>TRBV5-1|16|TRBJ1-2|-
CASSRGGTGANYGYTF
>TRBV27|14|TRBJ1-2|-
CARGGSGRGWGYTF
>TRBV30|13|TRBJ1-2|once
CAWDRNRASGGTF
>TRBV9|15|TRBJ2-1|-
CATHTGGRAYNEQFF
>TRBV7-3|13|TRBJ1-1|-
CASSRQVNTEAFF
>TRBV7-9|13|TRBJ2-5|-
CASIPSREVTQYF
>TRBV6-1|14|TRBJ1-2|once
CASSEAGTGEGYTF
>TRBV18|14|TRBJ2-7|-
CASSLDSQPTRRNF
>TRBV5-1|14|TRBJ2-7|-
CASSPGQGPYEQYF
>TRBV19|16|TRBJ2-1|-
CASSLGAGLSYNEQFF
>TRBV12-3/TRBV12-4|12|TRBJ2-1|few
CASSRAGDEQFF
>TRBV9|15|TRBJ1-3|many
CASSVVGHSGNTIYF
>TRBV13|20|TRBJ2-6|-
CASSWRRDRVRGSGANVLTF
>TRBV10-1|15|TRBJ2-7|-
CAPPKGQGRSYEQYF
>TRBV30|13|TRBJ1-2|-
CAWSLDKGYGYTF
>TRBV9|12|TRBJ2-3|many
CASSARRDTQYF
>TRBV5-6|15|TRBJ2-1|-
CASSPWGQSYNEQFF
>TRBV5-5|15|TRBJ2-5|-
CASSVRGGAAETQYF
>TRBV6-6|14|TRBJ2-2|-
CASRPPEGAGELFF
>TRBV9|14|TRBJ1-5|-
CASSPTGYGQPQHF
>TRBV27|12|TRBJ1-2|-
CASRPTGGGYTF
>TRBV6-5|14|TRBJ1-2|-
CAISGTGGNYGYTF
>TRBV6-5|13|TRBJ1-5|-
CASSYSRGQPQHF
>TRBV19|14|TRBJ1-2|-
CASSMDTGTGGYTF
>TRBV27|14|TRBJ1-1|-
CASSPLSPNTEAFF
>TRBV11-2|14|TRBJ1-2|-
CASSPRTGNYGYTF
>TRBV2|14|TRBJ1-1|-
CASRSDRGDTEAFF
>TRBV6-1|14|TRBJ2-7|-
CASSERDWTYEQYF
>TRBV6-6|12|TRBJ1-2|-
CASTLKSHGYTF
>TRBV30|15|TRBJ2-1|-
CAWTPGLGGRDEQFF
>TRBV9|21|TRBJ2-1|-
CASSPLKWLAGTRGSYNEQFF
>TRBV2|12|TRBJ1-4|-
CASRQTNEKLFF
>TRBV5-1|13|TRBJ1-4|-
CASRTEGAEKLFF
>TRBV7-9|16|TRBJ2-7|-
CASSVSERGGLDEQYF
>TRBV7-2|15|TRBJ2-1|-
CASSLTSGGAREQFF
>TRBV24-1|17|TRBJ2-5|-
CATSGKGGPESQETQYF
>TRBV19|16|TRBJ1-2|-
CASTSTGTPLPYGYTF
>TRBV12-3/TRBV12-4|11|TRBJ2-2|once
CASRYTGELFF
>TRBV29-1|13|TRBJ1-1|once
CSVRDRGNTEAFF
>TRBV9|15|TRBJ2-1|-
CASSVGAGGLGEQFF
>TRBV30|14|TRBJ1-4|-
CAWSAGRLDEKLFF
>TRBV29-1|12|TRBJ1-1|-
CSATTENTEAFF
>TRBV27|15|TRBJ1-2|-
CASSLSTGANYGYTF
>TRBV5-6|14|TRBJ1-2|few
CASSPTGGADGYTF